The clone carrying this T cell receptor (beta chain) was picked up a small number of times. The entry originates in a study of T cell clonotyping in hematopoietic cell transplantation. Blood collection times were about day -28 and days 30, 100, 180 posttransplant. V lost 5 bases and J lost 7; bases outside the gene matches: 6. This CDR3 is 15 amino acids long. Per germline, CDR1 MNHEY and CDR2 SMNVEV (reference sequence). Method: immunoSEQ multiplex PCR; TCRdb's copy keeps in-frame clones and lacks some. The data show about 5,700 clones, with approximately 25% seen just once and around 15% held by the top ten.

This rearrangement joins TRBV27 to TRBJ2-2; 11 bases agree with TRBD2. Here the sequenced sample was peripheral blood mononuclear cells, taken 180 days after allogeneic stem cell transplant. This receptor was obtained from a male patient aged 35 to 55 who had an allogeneic stem cell transplant from an unrelated donor, so the T cells may come from the graft donor. Some clones in this sample may be carry-over from other donors' samples. CDR3 nucleotides: TGTGCCAGCAGTCAACTAGCGGGAGAGGGCGGGGAGCTGTTTTTT. Translating it yields CASSQLAGEGGELFF.